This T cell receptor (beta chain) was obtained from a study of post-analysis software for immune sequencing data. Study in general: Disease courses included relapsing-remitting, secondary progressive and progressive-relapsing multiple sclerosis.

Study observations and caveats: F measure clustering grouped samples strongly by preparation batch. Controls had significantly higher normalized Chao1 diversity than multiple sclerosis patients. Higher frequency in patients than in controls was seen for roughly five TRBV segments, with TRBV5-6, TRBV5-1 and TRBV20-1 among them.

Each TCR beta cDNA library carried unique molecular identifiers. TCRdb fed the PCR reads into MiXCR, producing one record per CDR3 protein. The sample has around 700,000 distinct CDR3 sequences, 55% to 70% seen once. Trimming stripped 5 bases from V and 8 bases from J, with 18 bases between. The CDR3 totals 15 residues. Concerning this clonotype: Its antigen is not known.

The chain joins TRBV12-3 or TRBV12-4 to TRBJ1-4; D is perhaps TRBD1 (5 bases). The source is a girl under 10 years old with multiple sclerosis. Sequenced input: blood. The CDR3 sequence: CASSPPWEGQEKLFF. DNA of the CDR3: TGTGCCAGCAGTCCTCCCTGGGAGGGGCAAGAAAAACTGTTTTTT.